The 2 T cell receptor beta chains below all came from one sample that was sequenced in a study of T cells in women clearing cervical HPV infection. The repertoire was sequenced with immunoSEQ multiplex PCR; TCRdb's copy has only in-frame clones and lacks some. Its table records around 35,000 clones. The sequencing input was blood buffy coat. The receptors stem from a woman between 18 and 75 years old with a cervical HPV16 infection that either progressed to CIN3+ or cleared (not recorded which).

As to this clone: The read finishes 3 residues shy of the CDR3 end, and the germline J gene is used to complete it. The chain links TRBV7-8 to TRBJ2-3; the match to TRBD2 covers 7 bases. Germline lookup yields CDR1 SGHVS and CDR2 FQNEAQ. The CDR3 consists of 15 residues. The V gene end was trimmed by 5 bases and the J gene end by 0 bases; junction bases not matched to a gene: 5. The covered CDR3 bases are TGTGCCAGCAGCCTCCGGGACTATAGCACAGATACG. It is translated as CASSLRDYSTDT. The full CDR3 protein is CASSLRDYSTDTQYF. Variable domain in full (rest from reference TRBV7-8 and TRBJ2-3): GAGVSQSPRYKVAKRGQDVALRCDPISGHVSLFWYQQALGQGPEFLTYFQNEAQLDKSGLPSDRFFAERPEGSVSTLKIQRTQQEDSAVYLCASSLRDYSTDTQYFGPGTRLTVL.

On this clone: The read gets to within 3 residues of the CDR3 end, and the germline J gene fills in the rest. The chain uses TRBV20-1 and TRBJ2-1, with 7 positions matching TRBD1. From germline, CDR1 is DFQATT and CDR2 SNEGSKA (reference sequence). The CDR3 sequence is 16 residues long. V lost 0 bases, J lost 8 bases, and 13 bases stayed unmatched. CDR3: CSARDRGQGRIDEQFF. The CDR3 bases that were read are TGCAGTGCTAGAGATAGGGGGCAGGGGCGCATCGATGAG.